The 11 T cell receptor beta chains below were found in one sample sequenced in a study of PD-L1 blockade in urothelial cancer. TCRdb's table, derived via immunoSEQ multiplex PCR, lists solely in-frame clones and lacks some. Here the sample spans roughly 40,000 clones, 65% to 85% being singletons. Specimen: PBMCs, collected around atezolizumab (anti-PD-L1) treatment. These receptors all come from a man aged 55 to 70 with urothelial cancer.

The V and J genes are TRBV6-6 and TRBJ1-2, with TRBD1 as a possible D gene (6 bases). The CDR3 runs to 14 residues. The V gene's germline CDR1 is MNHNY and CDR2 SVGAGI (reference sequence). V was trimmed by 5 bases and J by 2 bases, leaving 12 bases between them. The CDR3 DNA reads TGTGCCAGCAGTCAGGGGCCGAACAACTATGGCTACACCTTC. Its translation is CASSQGPNNYGYTF.

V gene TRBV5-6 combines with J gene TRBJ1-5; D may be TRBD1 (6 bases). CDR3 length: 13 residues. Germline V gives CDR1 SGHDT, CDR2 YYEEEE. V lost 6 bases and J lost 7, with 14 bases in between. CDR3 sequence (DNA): TGTGCCAGCACCCTAGGGGGGGGACAGCCCCAGCATTTT. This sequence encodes CASTLGGGQPQHF.

The CDR3 sequence is CASSSAGGSNQPQHF. In nucleotides, the CDR3 is TGTGCCAGCAGCTCGGCAGGGGGGTCTAATCAGCCCCAGCATTTT. This chain links TRBV7-9 with TRBJ1-5, with 7 bases lining up with TRBD1. Unmatched junction bases numbered 7, after V lost 4 bases and J lost 4 bases. The CDR3 consists of 15 residues. Germline V gene data show CDR1 as SEHNR and CDR2 as FQNEAQ (reference sequence).

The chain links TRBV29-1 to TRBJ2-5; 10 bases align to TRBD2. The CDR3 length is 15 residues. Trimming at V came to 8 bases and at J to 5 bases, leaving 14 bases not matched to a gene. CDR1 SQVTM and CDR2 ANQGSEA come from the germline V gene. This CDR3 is CSYSWLAGAGETQYF. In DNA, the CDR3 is TGCAGCTACTCCTGGCTAGCGGGAGCCGGGGAGACCCAGTACTTC.

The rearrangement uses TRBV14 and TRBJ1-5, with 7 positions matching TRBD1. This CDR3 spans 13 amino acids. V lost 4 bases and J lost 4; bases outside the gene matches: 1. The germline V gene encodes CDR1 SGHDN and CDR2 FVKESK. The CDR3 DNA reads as TGTGCCAGCAGCCCACAGGGGAATCAGCCCCAGCATTTT. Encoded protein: CASSPQGNQPQHF.

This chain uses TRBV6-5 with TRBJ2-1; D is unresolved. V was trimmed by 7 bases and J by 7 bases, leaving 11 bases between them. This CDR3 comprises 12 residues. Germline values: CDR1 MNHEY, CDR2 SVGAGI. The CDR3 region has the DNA TGTGCCAGCACCGCGAACGGGAATGAGCAGTTCTTC. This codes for CASTANGNEQFF.

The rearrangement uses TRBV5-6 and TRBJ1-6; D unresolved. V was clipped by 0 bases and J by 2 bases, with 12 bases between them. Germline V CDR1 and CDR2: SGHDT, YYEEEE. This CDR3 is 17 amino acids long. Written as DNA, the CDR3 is TGTGCCAGCAGCTTGGAGGAGGGAGATCCCTATAATTCACCCCTCCACTTT. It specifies CASSLEEGDPYNSPLHF.

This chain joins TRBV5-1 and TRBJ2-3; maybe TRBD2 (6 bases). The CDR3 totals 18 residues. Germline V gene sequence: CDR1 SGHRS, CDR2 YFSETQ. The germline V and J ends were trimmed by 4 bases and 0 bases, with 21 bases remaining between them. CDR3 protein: CASSLGLRPIPSTDTQYF. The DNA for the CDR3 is TGCGCCAGCAGCCTGGGACTCCGACCTATACCTAGCACAGATACGCAGTATTTT.

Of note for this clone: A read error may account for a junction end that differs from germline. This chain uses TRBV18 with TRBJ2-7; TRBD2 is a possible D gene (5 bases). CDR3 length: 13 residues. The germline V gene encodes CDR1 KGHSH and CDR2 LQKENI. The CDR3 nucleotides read TGTGCCAGCTCACGTGCCCCCGACTACGAGCAGTGCTTC. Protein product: CASSRAPDYEQCF.

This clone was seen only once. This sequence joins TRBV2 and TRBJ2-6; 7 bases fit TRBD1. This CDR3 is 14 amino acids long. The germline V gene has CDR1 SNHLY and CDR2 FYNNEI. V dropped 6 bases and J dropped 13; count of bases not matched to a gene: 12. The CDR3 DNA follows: TGTGCCAGCAGCTTCCGGGACAGCCCAGTGGTCCTGACTTTC. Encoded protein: CASSFRDSPVVLTF.

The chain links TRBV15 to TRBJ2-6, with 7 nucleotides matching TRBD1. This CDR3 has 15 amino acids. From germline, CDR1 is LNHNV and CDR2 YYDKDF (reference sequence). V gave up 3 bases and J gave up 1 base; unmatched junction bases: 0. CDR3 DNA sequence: TGTGCCACCAGCAGCAGGGGGTCTGGGGCCAACGTCCTGACTTTC. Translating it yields CATSSRGSGANVLTF.